This is a list of T cell receptor beta chains from one sample in a study of cytomegalovirus exposure and HLA in healthy donors. The table came from immunoSEQ multiplex PCR; TCRdb's copy has only in-frame clones and leaves some out. The repertoire holds 150,000 to 200,000 clones, with less than 80% as singletons. The sample taken for sequencing was PBMCs. The receptors derive from a man aged 18 to 30 in good health and CMV-seronegative. Both conserved end residues are part of each CDR3. Each record gives: D gene, J gene, V gene, clone size, CDR3 DNA, CDR3 protein. D genes are given only for firm matches. Size values are once, few and many counts, or a class for expanded clones, and some rows have none.

- TRBJ2-3 TRBV2 few TGTGCCAGCAGTGAAGTGTCAGGAGGAACAGATACGCAGTATTTT CASSEVSGGTDTQYF
TRBD2 TRBJ2-5 TRBV2 - TGTGCCAGCAGGCCCGGACTAGCGGGGGGAATTGAGACCCAGTACTTC CASRPGLAGGIETQYF
- TRBJ2-7 TRBV6-5 - TGTGCCAGCAGTTACGGCCAGGGGCTAGGGGAGCAGTACTTC CASSYGQGLGEQYF
- TRBJ1-4 TRBV4-1 - TGCGCCAGCAGCTCCTACGGGTCTCGGAGTGAAAAACTGTTTTTT CASSSYGSRSEKLFF
- TRBJ2-1 TRBV4-1 - TGCGCCAGCAGCGGACACAGGGAATCCAACAATGAGCAGTTCTTC CASSGHRESNNEQFF
- TRBJ1-5 TRBV7-8 - TGTGCCAGCAGCTCAGCCGGGACTCAACCAAGAGTAGGCAATCAGCCCCAGCATTTT CASSSAGTQPRVGNQPQHF
TRBD1 TRBJ2-7 TRBV27 - TGTGCCAGCAGTACTCGAGGGGGCTTTACCTACGAGCAGTACTTC CASSTRGGFTYEQYF
TRBD2 TRBJ2-3 TRBV28 - TGTGCCAGCAGCTCGCCCGGTAGCGGGGCCACAGATACGCAGTATTTT CASSSPGSGATDTQYF
- TRBJ2-3 TRBV28 - TGTGCCAGCGGGACTTCGGTCCCTCGCACAGATACGCAGTATTTT CASGTSVPRTDTQYF
TRBD1 TRBJ1-2 TRBV6-1 once TGTGCCAGCAGTGAACCCGGACAGGGTGGATATGGCTACACCTTC CASSEPGQGGYGYTF
- TRBJ2-7 TRBV19 - TGTGCCAGTATTCGCGAGCAGTACTTC CASIREQYF
- TRBJ2-7 TRBV7-9 - TGTGCCAGCAGCGCCAGGGATCCCTACGAGCAGTACTTC CASSARDPYEQYF
- TRBJ2-1 TRBV5-1 few TGCGCCACCAGAGGAGTGGATGAGCAGTTCTTC CATRGVDEQFF
TRBD1 TRBJ1-5 TRBV18 - TGTGCCAGCTCACCTGGACAGGGGAATCAGCCCCAGCATTTT CASSPGQGNQPQHF
- TRBJ2-5 TRBV18 - TGTGCCAGCTCGCCAGGACTGGGCGGAGAGACCCAGTACTTC CASSPGLGGETQYF
- TRBJ1-2 TRBV5-1 - TGCGCCAGCAGCTTGGTCAGGGGCGGCTACACCTTC CASSLVRGGYTF
- TRBJ1-5 TRBV2 few TGTGCCAGCAGTGATCAGGGGAGCAATCAGCCCCAGCATTTT CASSDQGSNQPQHF
- TRBJ2-7 TRBV21-1 - TGTGCCAGCAGCAAAGCTTTAGCTTACGAGCAGTACTTC CASSKALAYEQYF
- TRBJ1-1 TRBV25-1 few TGTGCCAGCAGTGATTGGGCAGACACTGAAGCTTTCTTT CASSDWADTEAFF
TRBD2 TRBJ2-7 TRBV5-6 - TGTGCCAGCAGCTTGTACGGGACTAGTTTTGGCGAGCAGTACTTC CASSLYGTSFGEQYF
TRBD2 TRBJ2-1 TRBV7-9 - TGTGCCAGCAGCTCCCCCAGCGGGGGGCTCTACAATGAGCAGTTCTTC CASSSPSGGLYNEQFF
- TRBJ1-2 TRBV28 - TGTGCCAGCAGTTCGCCCTTCCTCGGACAGAGACTTTATGGCTACACCTTC CASSSPFLGQRLYGYTF
- TRBJ2-7 TRBV30 once TGTGCCTGGAGCGTAGGACAATACGAGCAGTACTTC CAWSVGQYEQYF
TRBD2 TRBJ2-1 TRBV28 - TGTGCCAGCCCTCGGCCCGGGACTAGCGGTTACAATGAGCAGTTCTTC CASPRPGTSGYNEQFF
- TRBJ1-1 TRBV19 once TGTGCCAGTAGTATTGCAGGGCTGAACACTGAAGCTTTCTTT CASSIAGLNTEAFF
- TRBJ1-2 TRBV27 - TGTGCCAGCAGTGCCCACAGGGAGCGCTATGGCTACACCTTC CASSAHRERYGYTF
TRBD2 TRBJ2-3 TRBV10-3 few TGTGCCATCCGAGGACTAGCGGTACTATCAGATACGCAGTATTTT CAIRGLAVLSDTQYF
- TRBJ1-2 TRBV27 - TGTGCCAGCAGTTTAAAGAGGGTTAACGAACCTTTTAACTATGGCTACACCTTC CASSLKRVNEPFNYGYTF
- TRBJ2-3 TRBV28 - TGTGCCAGCAGTTTGCGGTCAGATACGCAGTATTTT CASSLRSDTQYF
- TRBJ2-7 TRBV28 - TGTGCCAGCAGCGCTGACAGCCCCTACGAGCAGTACTTC CASSADSPYEQYF
- TRBJ1-2 TRBV7-2 - TGTGCCAGCAGCTTAGCTTCAGGAGGGGCCGGCGGCTACACCTTC CASSLASGGAGGYTF
- TRBJ2-1 TRBV29-1 - TGCAGCGTGCAGGGGACCCCCTACAATGAGCAGTTCTTC CSVQGTPYNEQFF
- TRBJ2-7 TRBV28 - TGTGCCAGCCGCAGGACAGCCGCCTCCTACGAGCAGTACTTC CASRRTAASYEQYF
- TRBJ1-2 TRBV27 - TGTGCCAGCAGTTTATCGTACCGGGGTAGCAACTATGGCTACACCTTC CASSLSYRGSNYGYTF
- TRBJ2-5 TRBV20-1 once TGCAGTGCTACGCAAGAGACCCAGTACTTC CSATQETQYF
- TRBJ2-7 TRBV15 - TGTGCCACCAGCAGGGGGGACACAGAGCAGTACTTC CATSRGDTEQYF
- TRBJ1-5 TRBV10-3 - TGTGCCATCAGTGAGTCGAACTCTTGGCGGCGTAGCAATCAGCCCCAGCATTTT CAISESNSWRRSNQPQHF
- TRBJ1-6 TRBV5-5 - TGTGCCAGCAGCCCAGGAACAGATTCACCCCTCCACTTT CASSPGTDSPLHF
- TRBJ1-3 TRBV28 once TGTGCCAGCAGTTTTGAGGGGGTTGGTGGAAACACCATATATTTT CASSFEGVGGNTIYF
- TRBJ1-4 TRBV7-9 - TGTGCCAGCAGCCTCCGCCGTAGAGGCAGCATTAGTAATGAAAAACTGTTTTTT CASSLRRRGSISNEKLFF
TRBD1 TRBJ2-2 TRBV5-6 - TGTGCCAGCAGCGATGACAGGGGGCGGCACACCGGGGAGCTGTTTTTT CASSDDRGRHTGELFF
TRBD1 TRBJ1-5 TRBV5-6 - TGTGCCAGCAGCTCACAGGGGGCTAGCAATCAGCCCCAGCATTTT CASSSQGASNQPQHF
- TRBJ2-3 TRBV6-5 few TGTGCCAGCGACGCGGCGGATACGCAGTATTTT CASDAADTQYF